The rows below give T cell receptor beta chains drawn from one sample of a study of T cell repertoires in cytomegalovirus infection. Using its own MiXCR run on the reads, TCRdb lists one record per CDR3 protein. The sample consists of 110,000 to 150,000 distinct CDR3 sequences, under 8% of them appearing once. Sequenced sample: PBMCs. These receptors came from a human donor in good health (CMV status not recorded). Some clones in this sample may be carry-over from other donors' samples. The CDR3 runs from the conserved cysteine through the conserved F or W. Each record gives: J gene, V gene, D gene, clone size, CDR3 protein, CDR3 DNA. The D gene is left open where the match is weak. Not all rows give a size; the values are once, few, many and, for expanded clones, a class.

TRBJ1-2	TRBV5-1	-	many	CASSYQPSNYGYTF	TGCGCCAGCAGCTACCAACCTTCTAACTATGGCTACACCTTC
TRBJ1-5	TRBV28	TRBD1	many	CASSRPGQGRNNQPQHF	TGTGCCAGCAGCCGCCCGGGACAGGGCCGAAACAATCAGCCCCAGCATTTT
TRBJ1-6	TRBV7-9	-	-	CASSPDSINSPLHF	TGTGCCAGCAGCCCGGACAGCATTAATTCACCCCTCCACTTT
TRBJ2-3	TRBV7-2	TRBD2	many	CASSLTAGERGADTQYF	TGTGCCAGCAGCTTAACGGCGGGGGAACGGGGGGCAGATACGCAGTATTTT
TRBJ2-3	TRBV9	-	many	CASSVRLRSDSLNTQYF	TGTGCCAGCAGCGTTCGGCTCCGCAGTGACAGCTTGAATACGCAGTATTTT
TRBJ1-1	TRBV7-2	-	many	CASTRPRTTTEAFF	TGTGCCAGCACCCGCCCCCGGACGACCACTGAAGCTTTCTTT
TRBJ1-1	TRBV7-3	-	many	CASSPTGYFSTEAFF	TGTGCCAGCAGCCCCACAGGGTATTTTAGTACTGAAGCTTTCTTT
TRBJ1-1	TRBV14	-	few	CASSQEGTGRNTEAFF	TGTGCCAGCAGCCAAGAGGGAACAGGGAGGAACACTGAAGCTTTCTTT
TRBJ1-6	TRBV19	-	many	CASSISDSPLHF	TGTGCCAGTAGTATATCTGATTCACCCCTCCACTTT
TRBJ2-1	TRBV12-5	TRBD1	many	CASGSGQGTYNEQFF	TGTGCTAGTGGTTCAGGACAGGGGACCTACAATGAGCAGTTCTTC
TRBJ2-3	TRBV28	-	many	CASSLGGPPFTDTQYF	TGTGCCAGCAGTTTAGGGGGGCCCCCATTCACAGATACGCAGTATTTT
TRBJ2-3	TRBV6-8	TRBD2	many	CASSFRGGTQYF	TGTGCCAGCAGTTTTCGCGGGGGTACGCAGTATTTT
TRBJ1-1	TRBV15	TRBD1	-	CATRPDRGNTEAFF	TGTGCCACGCGACCTGACAGGGGGAACACTGAAGCTTTCTTT
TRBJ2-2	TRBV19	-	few	CATGSAFGELFF	TGTGCCACCGGATCCGCATTCGGGGAGCTGTTTTTT
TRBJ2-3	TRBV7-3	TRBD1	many	CASSKGQGASDTQYF	TGTGCCAGCAGCAAGGGACAGGGGGCCTCAGATACGCAGTATTTT
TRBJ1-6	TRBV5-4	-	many	CASSPGADSPLHF	TGTGCCAGCAGCCCCGGGGCGGATTCACCCCTCCACTTT
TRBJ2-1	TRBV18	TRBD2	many	CASSPGLAGRSYNEQFF	TGTGCCAGCTCACCGGGACTAGCGGGGAGATCCTACAATGAGCAGTTCTTC
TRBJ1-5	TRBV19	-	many	CASGFTGAQPQHF	TGTGCCAGTGGCTTTACGGGCGCACAGCCCCAGCATTTT
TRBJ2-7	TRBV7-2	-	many	CASSLLDSYEQYF	TGTGCCAGCAGCTTACTCGACTCCTACGAGCAGTACTTC
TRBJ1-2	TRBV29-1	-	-	CSALQGYGYTF	TGCAGCGCGTTACAGGGCTATGGCTACACCTTC
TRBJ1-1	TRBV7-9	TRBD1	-	CASSQGAGDTEAFF	TGTGCCAGCAGCCAGGGGGCCGGGGACACTGAAGCTTTCTTT
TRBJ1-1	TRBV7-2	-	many	CASSLDRVTEAFF	TGTGCCAGCAGCTTAGACAGGGTCACTGAAGCTTTCTTT
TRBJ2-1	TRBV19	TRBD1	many	CASSLVQGALGNEQFF	TGTGCCAGTAGTCTGGTACAGGGGGCGCTGGGGAATGAGCAGTTCTTC
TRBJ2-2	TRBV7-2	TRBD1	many	CASSGHRGRNTGELFF	TGTGCCAGCAGCGGACACAGGGGGCGGAACACCGGGGAGCTGTTTTTT
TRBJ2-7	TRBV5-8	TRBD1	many	CASSRGRNYEQYF	TGTGCCAGCAGCAGGGGGCGGAACTACGAGCAGTACTTC